This entry lists 2 T cell receptor beta chains sequenced from one sample in a study of CD8+ T cells in alopecia areata. RNA extraction was followed by reverse transcription into cDNA, which acted as the sequencing template. Sequenced by immunoSEQ multiplex PCR; TCRdb stores in-frame clones only, minus some. Of 150,000 to 200,000 clones detected, around three fifths appear once; the ten largest clones hold approximately 0.9%. Treatment here: oral pan-JAK inhibitor, 5-10 mg twice daily. The material sequenced was CD4+ T cells sorted from blood, taken at week 4, from a patient treated with tofacitinib. The receptors stem from a human donor with alopecia areata.

The chain employs TRBV6-5 and TRBJ1-2; 9 nucleotides match TRBD1. This CDR3 has 14 amino acids. Germline assignment: CDR1 MNHEY and CDR2 SVGAGI. The J segment lost 4 bases and the V segment lost 2 bases, leaving 2 bases of the junction unmatched. DNA of the CDR3: TGTGCCAGCAGTTACGGGACAGGGAGCTATGGCTACACCTTC. Its translation is CASSYGTGSYGYTF.

V and J are TRBV5-6 and TRBJ2-5, with D uncertain. Germline V gene sequence: CDR1 SGHDT, CDR2 YYEEEE. The CDR3 has 14 amino acids. The V and J ends lost 4 bases and 1 base respectively, with 11 bases between them. The CDR3 nucleotides read TGTGCCAGCAGCCCGCCCACAGCCCAAGAGACCCAGTACTTC. Its translation: CASSPPTAQETQYF.